The 25 T cell receptor beta chains below all came from one sample that was sequenced in a study of blood T cell repertoires in COVID-19. Measured with immunoSEQ multiplex PCR; TCRdb has only the in-frame clones, and not every one. The data show almost 250,000 clones, 85% to 90% seen once. The sample comprised PBMCs or T cells enriched from blood (not recorded which). Receptors originate from a woman aged 25 to 39 who had recovered from COVID-19.

The chain uses TRBV6-5 and TRBJ2-7; possibly TRBD1 for D (6 bases). V lost 0 bases and J lost 3, with 9 bases in between. The CDR3 sequence is 14 residues long. The germline V gene has CDR1 MNHEY and CDR2 SVGAGI. The CDR3 coding sequence is TGTGCCAGCAGTTACTCGAGGGGGAGCTACGAGCAGTACTTC. Translating it yields CASSYSRGSYEQYF.

This clone was seen only once. The rearrangement joins TRBV7-2 to TRBJ1-2; D is unclear. The CDR3 contains 12 residues. The V gene's germline CDR1 is SGHTA and CDR2 FQGNSA. The V end lost 1 base, the J end lost 6 bases, and 6 bases lay between the germline ends. For the CDR3, the DNA is TGTGCCAGCAGCTTAGTAAGCCATGGCTACACCTTC. Protein sequence: CASSLVSHGYTF.

This chain connects TRBV3-1 (or the pseudogene TRBV3-2) to TRBJ1-3; 10 bases agree with TRBD1. Trimming at V came to 4 bases and at J to 3 bases, leaving 12 bases not matched to a gene. Per germline, CDR1 LGHDT and CDR2 YNNKEL (reference sequence). This CDR3 spans 18 amino acids. CDR3 protein: CASSPRDRGLGIGNTIYF. The CDR3 nucleotides read TGTGCCAGCAGCCCGCGGGACAGGGGATTGGGAATTGGAAACACCATATATTTT.

The genes are TRBV12-3 or TRBV12-4 and TRBJ2-7, with unresolved D. CDR3 length equals 13 residues. V was clipped by 3 bases and J by 4 bases, with 10 bases between them. The CDR3 sequence: CASSLRQTYEQYF. In DNA form, the CDR3 reads TGTGCCAGCAGTTTGCGGCAGACTTACGAGCAGTACTTC.

CDR3 DNA sequence: TGTGCCAGCAGCTTGACGGGAGGGGGAGGAGAGACCCAGTACTTC. Translation gives CASSLTGGGGETQYF. The chain is built from TRBV7-9 and TRBJ2-5, with TRBD2 identical over 8 bases. Germline CDR1 is SEHNR and CDR2 is FQNEAQ (reference sequence). The CDR3 is 15 residues long. V was pared by 3 bases and J by 4 bases, with 7 bases of the junction left unmatched. The full variable domain, completed using reference TRBV7-9 and TRBJ2-5, is DTGVSQNPRHKITKRGQNVTFRCDPISEHNRLYWYRQTLGQGPEFLTYFQNEAQLEKSRLLSDRFSAERPKGSFSTLEIQRTEQGDSAMYLCASSLTGGGGETQYFGPGTRLLVL.

The gene calls are TRBV2 and TRBJ2-7; D possibly corresponds to TRBD1 (5 bases). CDR1 and CDR2 from the germline V gene are SNHLY and FYNNEI. Trimming took 7 bases from V and 2 from J, leaving 15 bases between them. The CDR3 runs to 14 residues. The CDR3 loop is CASTLQDSTYEQYF. Written as DNA, the CDR3 is TGTGCCAGCACCCTACAAGACAGTACCTACGAGCAGTACTTC.

The V and J genes are TRBV12-3 or TRBV12-4 and TRBJ1-5; D is uncertain. The CDR3 sequence is 13 residues long. Trimming removed 2 bases from V and 5 bases from J, with 7 bases in between. The CDR3 sequence: CASSLSTDQPQHF. DNA for the CDR3: TGTGCCAGCAGTTTATCCACGGATCAGCCCCAGCATTTT.

The V and J genes are TRBV10-3 and TRBJ2-3; 7 bases are shared with TRBD2. The germline V gene encodes CDR1 ENHRY and CDR2 SYGVKD. The CDR3 loop spans 17 amino acids. J was trimmed by 2 bases and V by 0 bases; bases with no gene match: 8. CDR3: CAISESRYGGNTDTQYF. CDR3 coding DNA: TGTGCCATCAGTGAGTCTAGGTACGGGGGGAACACAGATACGCAGTATTTT.

The gene calls are TRBV18 and TRBJ1-5, with 8 bases matching TRBD1. Germline loops: CDR1 KGHSH, CDR2 LQKENI. The CDR3 sequence is 14 residues long. Trimming cost V 5 bases and J 6 bases; bases outside gene matches: 6. The CDR3 sequence: CASSDSGGSQPQHF. The CDR3 DNA follows: TGTGCCAGCTCAGACTCAGGGGGCAGTCAGCCCCAGCATTTT.

Details on this clone: Other DNA sequences of this sample code for an identical CDR3. The chain employs TRBV18 and TRBJ1-3, with D unclear. Per the germline V gene, CDR1 is KGHSH and CDR2 is LQKENI. Trimming removed 0 bases at V and 1 base at J, with 7 bases between. This CDR3 has 15 amino acids. The CDR3 region has the DNA TGTGCCAGCTCACCACCGGGCAGTTCTGGAAACACCATATATTTT. Protein product: CASSPPGSSGNTIYF.

The chain links TRBV28 to TRBJ1-6; D is uncertain. CDR1 is MDHEN and CDR2 is SYDVKM in the germline V gene. This CDR3 has 12 residues. Trimming removed 7 bases at V and 7 bases at J, with 8 bases between. CDR3 DNA sequence: TGTGCCAGCAAAACGGGAAATTCACCCCTCCACTTT. Translated: CASKTGNSPLHF.

This chain uses TRBV6-6 with TRBJ2-7; 12 positions match TRBD2. CDR3 length equals 14 residues. Trimming cost V 6 bases and J 3 bases; bases outside gene matches: 3. Germline V gives CDR1 MNHNY, CDR2 SVGAGI (reference sequence). CDR3 DNA: TGTGCCAGCAGAAGGACTAGCGGGAACTACGAGCAGTACTTC. It specifies CASRRTSGNYEQYF.

The chain employs TRBV27 and TRBJ1-2; D gene uncertain. The CDR3 loop spans 13 amino acids. Deletions cut 3 bases from V and 2 bases from J, with 7 bases between. Germline CDR1 is MNHEY and CDR2 is SMNVEV (reference sequence). The CDR3 DNA sequence: TGTGCCAGCAGTTTTGGGAGGAACTATGGCTACACCTTC. It encodes CASSFGRNYGYTF.

The chain is built from TRBV9 and TRBJ2-3; D is uncertain. CDR3 size: 13 residues. Germline CDR1 is SGDLS and CDR2 is YYNGEE. V was pared by 0 bases and J by 2 bases, with 4 bases between. CDR3 sequence: CASSVGITDTQYF. The DNA for the CDR3 is TGTGCCAGCAGCGTAGGTATCACAGATACGCAGTATTTT. The variable domain in full, with the rest retrieved from reference TRBV9 and TRBJ2-3, is DSGVTQTPKHLITATGQRVTLRCSPRSGDLSVYWYQQSLDQGLQFLIQYYNGEERAKGNILERFSAQQFPDLHSELNLSSLELGDSALYFCASSVGITDTQYFGPGTRLTVL.

A note on this clone: This CDR3 is missing its conserved last phenylalanine or tryptophan, likely due to a read error. It is unclear where the CDR3 begins or ends on the DNA, so no DNA is shown, and the CDR3 is as TCRdb lists it. The J gene is TRBJ1-4, the V gene TRBV7-7. The CDR3 is 14 residues long, counting both termini. Looked up from germline, CDR1 is SSHAT and CDR2 is FNYEAQ (reference sequence). The CDR3 reads CASSLATAPWRRLI.

The chain recombines TRBV27 with TRBJ1-5; tentative D call: TRBD1 (5 bases). The CDR3 has 15 amino acids. With 5 bases removed from V and 4 bases from J, the gap between germline ends came to 15 bases. CDR1 and CDR2 (germline): MNHEY, SMNVEV (reference sequence). The CDR3 DNA reads as TGTGCCAGCAGTGGATTTGACAGACCGAATCAGCCCCAGCATTTT. Amino acids: CASSGFDRPNQPQHF.

The chain has TRBV15 and TRBJ2-3, with TRBD1 identical over 11 bases. Germline assignment: CDR1 LNHNV and CDR2 YYDKDF (reference sequence). Germline trimming cut 7 bases from V and 2 bases from J; bases unmatched to any gene: 5. This CDR3 spans 15 amino acids. The DNA for the CDR3 is TGTGCCACCACCGGGACAGGGGGGATCACAGATACGCAGTATTTT. Translation: CATTGTGGITDTQYF.

V gene TRBV18 combines with J gene TRBJ1-1; D uncertain. Trimming removed 3 bases at V and 4 bases at J, with 12 bases between. The CDR3 sequence is 14 residues long. Germline assignment: CDR1 KGHSH and CDR2 LQKENI. The CDR3 DNA follows: TGTGCCAGCTCACCGGAGGAGGGCGTCACTGAAGCTTTCTTT. Translation: CASSPEEGVTEAFF. Full variable domain (remainder filled in from reference TRBV18 and TRBJ1-1): NAGVMQNPRHLVRRRGQEARLRCSPMKGHSHVYWYRQLPEEGLKFMVYLQKENIIDESGMPKERFSAEFPKEGPSILRIQQVVRGDSAAYFCASSPEEGVTEAFFGQGTRLTVV.

The chain combines TRBV5-1 with TRBJ2-7; TRBD1 is a possible D gene (6 bases). The CDR3 length is 14 residues. CDR1 SGHRS and CDR2 YFSETQ come from the germline V gene. Trimming took 0 bases from V and 7 from J, leaving 14 bases between them. The DNA for the CDR3 is TGCGCCAGCAGCTTGGGACAGCCTAGGGGGGAGCAGTACTTC. This codes for CASSLGQPRGEQYF.

The chain has TRBV7-6 and TRBJ2-1; 7 nucleotides line up with TRBD1. CDR3 size: 15 residues. Looked up from germline, CDR1 is SGHVS and CDR2 is FNYEAQ. V shed 5 bases, J shed 9 bases, and the junction held 13 bases outside the gene matches. The CDR3 coding sequence is TGTGCCAGCAGCCTGGGGGCAGGGTCAGGGGGTGAGCAGTTCTTC. Its protein product is CASSLGAGSGGEQFF.

The J gene is TRBJ2-5, the V gene TRBV18; D is unresolved. The CDR3 has 13 amino acids. V was cut by 3 bases and J by 7 bases, with 12 bases left in between. Germline V gene lookup returns CDR1 KGHSH and CDR2 LQKENI. The CDR3: CASSPGNAGTQYF. The CDR3 nucleotides are TGTGCCAGCTCACCGGGCAATGCTGGGACCCAGTACTTC.

The chain has TRBV2 and TRBJ2-1; 8 bases align to TRBD2. The CDR3 sequence is 17 residues long. With V trimmed by 2 bases and J by 4 bases, 10 bases remained unmatched. The germline V gene has CDR1 SNHLY and CDR2 FYNNEI. The CDR3 nucleotides are TGTGCCAGCAGTGAACTATGGAGCGGGAGCGCATACAATGAGCAGTTCTTC. Its translation is CASSELWSGSAYNEQFF.

The V gene is TRBV11-2, the J gene TRBJ2-3; 8 bases agree with TRBD2. V shed 1 base and J 2 bases; nucleotides not matched to a gene: 11. The CDR3 is 18 residues long. Germline loops: CDR1 SGHAT, CDR2 FQNNGV. CDR3: CASSLGGRIGSPTDTQYF. CDR3 sequence (DNA): TGTGCCAGCAGCTTAGGCGGGAGGATTGGATCCCCCACAGATACGCAGTATTTT.

This chain links TRBV7-8 with TRBJ2-1, with TRBD2 matching 11 bases. V shed 0 bases and J 14 bases; nucleotides not matched to a gene: 12. This CDR3 has 16 amino acids. The germline V gene encodes CDR1 SGHVS and CDR2 FQNEAQ. The CDR3 DNA sequence: TGTGCCAGCAGCTTAGCGGGTGGTAGCGGGAGGGCCCAGGAGTTCTTC. This sequence encodes CASSLAGGSGRAQEFF.

The chain uses TRBV19 and TRBJ1-2, with D unclear. This CDR3 contains 15 residues. CDR1 is LNHDA, CDR2 SQIVND, per germline (reference sequence). Trimming stripped 2 bases from V and 0 bases from J, with 10 bases between. The CDR3 protein is CASSILAGANYGYTF. The CDR3 DNA follows: TGTGCCAGTAGTATATTGGCCGGGGCTAACTATGGCTACACCTTC.